The following is a T cell receptor (beta chain) sequence with its context. From the RT-PCR reads, TCRdb called clonotypes with MiXCR, one entry per CDR3 protein. This sample has fewer than 800,000 distinct CDR3 sequences, with approximately 14% found just once. This TCR was sampled from a female donor in good health, serving as a healthy control. The sequencing sample was made of memory CD4+ T cells from blood.

This chain's CDR3 is CASSLSGHGTEAFF. The CDR3 DNA reads TGTGCCAGCAGCTTATCGGGACACGGCACTGAAGCTTTCTTT. This chain links TRBV7-8 with TRBJ1-1; D is possibly TRBD1 (6 bases). V lost 2 bases and J lost 4, with 11 bases in between. The germline gives CDR1 SGHVS, CDR2 FQNEAQ. CDR3 length: 14 amino acids.